These 3 T cell receptor beta chains share one sample of origin, sequenced in a study of shared clonotypes between healthy human individuals. Libraries were prepared by immunoSEQ multiplex PCR; TCRdb keeps only in-frame clonotypes and omits some of them. The sample has some 2.4 million clones, under 95% seen once. Source material: naive CD4+ T cells from PBMCs. The subset: CD45RA+ positively selected. The receptors come from a man between 18 and 35 years old in good health. Some clones in this sample may be carry-over from other donors' samples.

This clone was seen a handful of times. J is TRBJ2-2 and V is TRBV29-1; 9 bases are shared with TRBD1. Germline V gene sequence: CDR1 SQVTM, CDR2 ANQGSEA. The CDR3 spans 14 residues. The V segment lost 7 bases and the J segment 5 bases; nucleotides outside the gene matches: 8. The CDR3 reads CSAGQGKWTGELFF. CDR3 nucleotides: TGCAGCGCGGGACAGGGTAAATGGACCGGGGAGCTGTTTTTT.

V usage is TRBV7-9 and J usage is TRBJ1-4; D remains ambiguous. The CDR3 sequence is 13 residues long. Looked up from germline, CDR1 is SEHNR and CDR2 is FQNEAQ (reference sequence). V lost 11 bases to trimming and J lost 8 bases, with 18 bases between them. CDR3 nucleotides: TGTGCCGTGGAACCCCTAGGGTGGGAAAAACTGTTTTTT. Translating gives CAVEPLGWEKLFF.

V usage is TRBV28 and J usage is TRBJ2-7; D possibly matches TRBD1 or TRBD2 (5 bases each). The CDR3 consists of 14 residues. Germline CDR1 MDHEN, CDR2 SYDVKM. V was trimmed by 8 bases and J by 1 base, leaving 15 bases between them. CDR3 sequence: CASGPGRPSYEQYF. The CDR3 region has the DNA TGTGCCAGCGGCCCGGGACGCCCATCCTACGAGCAGTACTTC.